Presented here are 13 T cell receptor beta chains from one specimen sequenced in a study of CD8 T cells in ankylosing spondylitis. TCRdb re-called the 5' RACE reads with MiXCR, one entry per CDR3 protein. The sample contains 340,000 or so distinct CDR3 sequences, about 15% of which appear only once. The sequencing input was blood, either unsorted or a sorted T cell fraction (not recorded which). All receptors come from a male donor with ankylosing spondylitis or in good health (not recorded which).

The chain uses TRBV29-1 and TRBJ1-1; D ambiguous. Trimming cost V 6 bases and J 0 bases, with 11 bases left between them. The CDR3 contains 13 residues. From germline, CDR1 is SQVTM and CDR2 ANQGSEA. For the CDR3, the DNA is TGCAGCGTCCTTGGCTGGATGAACACTGAAGCTTTCTTT. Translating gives CSVLGWMNTEAFF.

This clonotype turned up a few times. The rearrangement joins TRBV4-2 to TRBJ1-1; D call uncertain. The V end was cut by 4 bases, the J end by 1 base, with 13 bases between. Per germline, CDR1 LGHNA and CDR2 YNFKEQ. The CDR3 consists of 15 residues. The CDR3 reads CASSPTALTNTEAFF. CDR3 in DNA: TGTGCCAGCAGCCCGACTGCTCTGACGAACACTGAAGCTTTCTTT.

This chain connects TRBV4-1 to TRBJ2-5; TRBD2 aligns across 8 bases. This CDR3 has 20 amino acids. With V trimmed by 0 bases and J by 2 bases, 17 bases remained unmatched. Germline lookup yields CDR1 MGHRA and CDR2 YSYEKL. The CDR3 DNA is TGCGCCAGCAGCCAAGAGTGGGCGTCGGGGGTAGCGGGATTACAAGAGACCCAGTACTTC. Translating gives CASSQEWASGVAGLQETQYF.

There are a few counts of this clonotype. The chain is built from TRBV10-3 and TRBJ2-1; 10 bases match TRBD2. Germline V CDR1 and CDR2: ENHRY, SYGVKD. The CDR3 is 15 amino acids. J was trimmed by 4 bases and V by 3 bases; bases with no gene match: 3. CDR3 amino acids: CAISESGGEYNEQFF. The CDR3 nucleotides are TGTGCCATCAGTGAAAGCGGGGGGGAATACAATGAGCAGTTCTTC.

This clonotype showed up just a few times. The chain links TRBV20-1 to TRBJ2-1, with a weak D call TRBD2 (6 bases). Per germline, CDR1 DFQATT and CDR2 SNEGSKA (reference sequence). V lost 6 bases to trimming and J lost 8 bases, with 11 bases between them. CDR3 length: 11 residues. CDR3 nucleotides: TGCAGTGCGACAACTAGCTATGAGCAGTTCTTC. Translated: CSATTSYEQFF.

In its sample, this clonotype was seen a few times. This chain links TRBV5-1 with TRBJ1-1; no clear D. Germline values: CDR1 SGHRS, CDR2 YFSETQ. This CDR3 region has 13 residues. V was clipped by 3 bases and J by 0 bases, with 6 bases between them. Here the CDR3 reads CASSWTLNTEAFF. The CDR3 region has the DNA TGCGCCAGCAGCTGGACCCTGAACACTGAAGCTTTCTTT.

The CDR3 region has the DNA TGCGCCAGCAGCTTGGACAACCCTAGGGTCGCTGAAGCTTTCTTT. Translating gives CASSLDNPRVAEAFF. V usage is TRBV5-1 and J usage is TRBJ1-1, with D uncertain. CDR3 length: 15 amino acids. V lost 0 bases and J 6 bases, leaving 15 bases between the germline ends. The germline V gene encodes CDR1 SGHRS and CDR2 YFSETQ.

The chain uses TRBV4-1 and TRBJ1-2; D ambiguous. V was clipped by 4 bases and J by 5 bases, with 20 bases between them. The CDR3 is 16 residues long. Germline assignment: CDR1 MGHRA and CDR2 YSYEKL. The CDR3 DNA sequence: TGCGCCAGCAGCCTCTACCGACAAGGGCAGGCGTATGGCTACACCTTC. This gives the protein CASSLYRQGQAYGYTF.

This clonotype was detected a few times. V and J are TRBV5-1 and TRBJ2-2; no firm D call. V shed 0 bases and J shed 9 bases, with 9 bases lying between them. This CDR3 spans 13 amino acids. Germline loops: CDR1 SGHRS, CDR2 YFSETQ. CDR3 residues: CASSLAGLRELFF. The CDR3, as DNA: TGCGCCAGCAGCTTGGCCGGTCTCCGGGAGCTGTTTTTT. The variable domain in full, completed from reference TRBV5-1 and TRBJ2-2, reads KAGVTQTPRYLIKTRGQQVTLSCSPISGHRSVSWYQQTPGQGLQFLFEYFSETQRNKGNFPGRFSGRQFSNSRSEMNVSTLELGDSALYLCASSLAGLRELFFGEGSRLTVL.

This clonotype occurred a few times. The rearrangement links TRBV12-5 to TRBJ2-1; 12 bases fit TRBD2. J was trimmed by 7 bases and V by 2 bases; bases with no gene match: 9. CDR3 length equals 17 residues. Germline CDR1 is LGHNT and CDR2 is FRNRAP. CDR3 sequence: CASGLSAGLAGANEQFF. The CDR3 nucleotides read TGTGCTAGTGGTTTGTCCGCGGGACTAGCGGGCGCGAATGAGCAGTTCTTC.

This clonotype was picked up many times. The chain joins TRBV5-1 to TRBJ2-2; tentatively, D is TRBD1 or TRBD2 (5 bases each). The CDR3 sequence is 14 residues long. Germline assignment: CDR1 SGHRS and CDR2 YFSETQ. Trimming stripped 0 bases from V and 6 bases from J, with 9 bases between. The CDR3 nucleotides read TGCGCCAGCAGCTTGGCCCCGGGGCCCGGGGAGCTGTTTTTT. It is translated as CASSLAPGPGELFF.

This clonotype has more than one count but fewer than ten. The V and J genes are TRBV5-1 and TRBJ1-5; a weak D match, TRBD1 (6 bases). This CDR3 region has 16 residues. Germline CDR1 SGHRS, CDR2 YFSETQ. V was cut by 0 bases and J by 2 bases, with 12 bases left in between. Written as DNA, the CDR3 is TGCGCCAGCAGCTTGGGGGGGGGCGCGGGCAATCAGCCCCAGCATTTT. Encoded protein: CASSLGGGAGNQPQHF.

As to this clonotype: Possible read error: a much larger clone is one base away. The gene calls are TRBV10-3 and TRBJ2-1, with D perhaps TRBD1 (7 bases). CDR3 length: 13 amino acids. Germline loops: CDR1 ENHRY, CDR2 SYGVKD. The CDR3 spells CAISESGRGRQSF. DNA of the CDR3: TGTGCCATCAGTGAGTCAGGCAGGGGGAGGCAGTCCTTC.